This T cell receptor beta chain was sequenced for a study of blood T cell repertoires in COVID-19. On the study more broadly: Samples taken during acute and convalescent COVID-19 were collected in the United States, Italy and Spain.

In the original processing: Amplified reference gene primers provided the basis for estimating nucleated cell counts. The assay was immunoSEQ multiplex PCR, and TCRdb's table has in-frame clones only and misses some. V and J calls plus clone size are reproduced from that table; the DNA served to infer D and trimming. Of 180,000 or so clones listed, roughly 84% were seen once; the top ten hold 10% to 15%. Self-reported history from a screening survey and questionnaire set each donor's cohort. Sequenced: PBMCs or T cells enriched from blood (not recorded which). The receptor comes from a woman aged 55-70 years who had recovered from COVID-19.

CDR3 sequence: CASSPGGSGANVLTF. The DNA for the CDR3 is TGCGCCAGCAGCCCCGGGGGTTCTGGGGCCAACGTCCTGACTTTC. The chain has TRBV4-1 and TRBJ2-6; possible D gene TRBD2, 6 bases. Trimming took off 4 bases at V and 1 base at J, with 8 bases between the two ends. Germline V CDR1 and CDR2: MGHRA, YSYEKL. The CDR3 runs 15 residues.